This TCR beta chain derives from a study of CD8+ T cells in alopecia areata. CD4+ and CD8+ T cells were sorted from PBMCs. Overall study results and limits: Sequence data from scalp samples additionally include resident alphabeta T cells of normal skin. With patients, TCR sharing proved less clear than in mice, a difference possibly related to HLA.

This clone was counted once. Its antigen is undetermined. Extracted RNA was reverse transcribed into cDNA, the sequencing template. The assay was immunoSEQ multiplex PCR, and TCRdb's table has in-frame clones only and misses some. The sample includes about 200,000 clones, roughly three fifths of them seen just once. The sequencing sample was made of CD8+ T cells sorted from blood. This sequence was found in a human donor in good health.

CDR3 loop: CASSLAWEVGNQPQHF. CDR3 nucleotide sequence: TGTGCCAGCAGCTTAGCCTGGGAGGTGGGCAATCAGCCCCAGCATTTT. The chain has TRBV7-2 and TRBJ1-5; D is unclear. From germline, CDR1 is SGHTA and CDR2 FQGNSA. V was shortened by 0 bases and J by 2 bases, with 11 bases between the two germline ends. The length of the CDR3 is 16 residues.